This TCR beta chain emerged from a study of CD8+CD57+ T cells in acquired aplastic anemia. About the study: Isolated CD4+ and CD8+ cells, once sorted, yielded DNA averaging 3.2 ug. Healthy donors had, on average, approximately 9.9 million reads for their CD4+ cells.

Regarding the study as a whole: Between patients and controls, CD8+ Simpson's diversity did not vary significantly.

The use of genomic DNA as template underpinned the TCR beta VDJ and CDR3 profiling. TCRdb processed the reads anew with MiXCR; each CDR3 protein has one entry. The table records roughly 200,000 distinct CDR3 sequences, approximately 60% of them present only once. V lost 5 bases to trimming and J lost 10 bases, with 21 bases between them. The CDR3 has 14 amino acids. Germline V lookup: CDR1 MNHEY, CDR2 SMNVEV (reference sequence). This clonotype was observed at least ten times. What it recognizes is unknown. Sequencing input: sorted CD4+, CD8+, or CD8+CD57+ T cells (not recorded which) from PBMCs. The TCR was taken from a human donor in good health. V usage is TRBV27 and J usage is TRBJ2-7; possibly TRBD1 for D (6 bases). DNA for the CDR3: TGTGCCAGCAGTCCAACTACAGGGACGTCCGATCAGTACTTC. Its protein is CASSPTTGTSDQYF.